A single sample gave rise to the 2 T cell receptor beta chains below, sequenced in a study of T cell responses to AZD1222 COVID-19 vaccine. Measured with immunoSEQ multiplex PCR; TCRdb has only the in-frame clones, and not every one. The sample lists 90,000 to 120,000 clones, over 85% occurring once. Here the sequenced sample was peripheral blood, taken on day 0 of AZD1222 vaccination. These receptors all come from an adult in good health.

V and J are TRBV3-1 (or the pseudogene TRBV3-2) and TRBJ2-3; the D gene is possibly TRBD2 (5 bases). V gave up 1 base and J gave up 2 bases, with 13 bases separating them. Per germline, CDR1 LGHDT and CDR2 YNNKEL (reference sequence). The CDR3 consists of 16 residues. Written as DNA, the CDR3 is TGTGCCAGCAGCCAAGTGCAAGCGGCTTACACAGATACGCAGTATTTT. Its protein product is CASSQVQAAYTDTQYF.

The chain has TRBV7-8 and TRBJ2-3; possible D gene TRBD2, 5 bases. V was cut by 2 bases and J by 0 bases, with 12 bases left in between. CDR1 and CDR2 (germline): SGHVS, FQNEAQ. The CDR3 length is 16 residues. In DNA, the CDR3 is TGTGCCAGCAGCTTATTTAGTGGGAGCAGCACAGATACGCAGTATTTT. This encodes CASSLFSGSSTDTQYF. The complete variable domain, with remaining parts taken from reference TRBV7-8 and TRBJ2-3, reads GAGVSQSPRYKVAKRGQDVALRCDPISGHVSLFWYQQALGQGPEFLTYFQNEAQLDKSGLPSDRFFAERPEGSVSTLKIQRTQQEDSAVYLCASSLFSGSSTDTQYFGPGTRLTVL.